This T cell receptor (beta chain) originates from a study of CD8 T cells in ankylosing spondylitis. Study-wide results and caveats: For ankylosing spondylitis blood, a TCR beta motif of under ten highly homologous variants appeared characteristic.

This clonotype was found many times. The antigen is unknown. The CDR3 covers 14 residues. Trimming took 2 bases from V and 0 from J, leaving 8 bases between them. Looked up from germline, CDR1 is DFQATT and CDR2 is SNEGSKA (reference sequence). Molecular-barcoded quantitative 5'-RACE produced these TCR beta libraries. TCRdb reanalysed the 5' RACE reads using MiXCR and keeps one entry per CDR3 protein. The sample carries approximately 260,000 distinct CDR3 sequences, 8.6% recorded once. The sequenced sample was blood, either unsorted or a sorted T cell fraction (not recorded which). This sequence originates from a male donor with ankylosing spondylitis or in good health (not recorded which). The genes are TRBV20-1 and TRBJ1-3; D is ambiguous. CDR3 DNA: TGCAGTGCTAGAACCGCAAGCTCTGGAAACACCATATATTTT. Its protein product is CSARTASSGNTIYF.